Presented here are 9 T cell receptor beta chains from one specimen sequenced in a study of OX40 agonist ivuxolimab in advanced cancers. Libraries were prepared by immunoSEQ multiplex PCR; TCRdb keeps only in-frame clonotypes and omits some of them. The table records about 48,000 clones, over 80% of them present only once. The source material was CD4+ or CD8+ T cells sorted from blood, sampled in a trial of the OX40 agonist ivuxolimab. The source of these receptors is an adult with an advanced solid tumor such as melanoma, head and neck, liver or kidney cancer.

J is TRBJ2-3 and V is TRBV5-1, with D perhaps being TRBD1 or TRBD2 (5 bases each). In germline, CDR1 is SGHRS, CDR2 YFSETQ. V was clipped by 4 bases and J by 6 bases, with 12 bases between them. The CDR3 is made up of 13 amino acids. The CDR3 reads CASSASSGDTQYF. In DNA, the CDR3 is TGCGCCAGCAGCGCTAGCTCAGGGGATACGCAGTATTTT. The full variable domain, rest sourced from reference TRBV5-1 and TRBJ2-3, is KAGVTQTPRYLIKTRGQQVTLSCSPISGHRSVSWYQQTPGQGLQFLFEYFSETQRNKGNFPGRFSGRQFSNSRSEMNVSTLELGDSALYLCASSASSGDTQYFGPGTRLTVL.

The V call is TRBV7-6, the J call TRBJ1-4; tentative D call: TRBD1 (6 bases). This CDR3 spans 15 amino acids. Trimming took 5 bases from V and 3 from J, leaving 13 bases between them. Germline CDR1 and CDR2: SGHVS and FNYEAQ. This CDR3 reads CASSGGGKANEKLFF. Written as DNA, the CDR3 is TGTGCCAGCAGCGGAGGGGGGAAGGCTAATGAAAAACTGTTTTTT.

The chain couples TRBV12-5 to TRBJ1-3; D is unclear. V lost 2 bases and J 4 bases, leaving 6 bases between the germline ends. This CDR3 is 13 amino acids long. Germline CDR1 reads LGHNT; CDR2 reads FRNRAP. The CDR3 coding sequence is TGTGCTAGTGGTTTGTTGTCCGGAAACACCATATATTTT. Its translation is CASGLLSGNTIYF.

The genes are TRBV18 and TRBJ1-1, with 8 bases aligning to TRBD1. The junction had 1 base not matched to a gene; V was cut back by 3 bases and J by 1 base. This CDR3 contains 14 residues. Germline loops: CDR1 KGHSH, CDR2 LQKENI. The DNA for the CDR3 is TGTGCCAGCTCACCTCAGGGGGCGAACACTGAAGCTTTCTTT. Translation: CASSPQGANTEAFF. The complete variable domain, with remaining parts taken from reference TRBV18 and TRBJ1-1, reads NAGVMQNPRHLVRRRGQEARLRCSPMKGHSHVYWYRQLPEEGLKFMVYLQKENIIDESGMPKERFSAEFPKEGPSILRIQQVVRGDSAAYFCASSPQGANTEAFFGQGTRLTVV.

The chain uses TRBV2 and TRBJ1-1; D is undetermined. V was cut by 2 bases and J by 1 base, with 11 bases left in between. In germline, CDR1 is SNHLY, CDR2 FYNNEI. The CDR3 covers 15 residues. For the CDR3, the DNA is TGTGCCAGCAGTGAATCATCGACACAGAACACTGAAGCTTTCTTT. It encodes CASSESSTQNTEAFF.

The rearrangement uses TRBV28 and TRBJ2-1; tentative D call: TRBD2 (6 bases). The CDR3 is made up of 15 amino acids. Germline CDR1 and CDR2: MDHEN and SYDVKM. The V and J ends lost 4 bases and 3 bases respectively, with 13 bases between them. CDR3 residues: CASSSLVGGYNEQFF. As DNA, the CDR3 is TGTGCCAGCAGTTCCTTAGTGGGGGGCTACAATGAGCAGTTCTTC.

This clone has just one count. The CDR3 DNA sequence: TGTGCCAGCAGCTTCGGAATTGGCTATGAGCAGTTCTTC. Amino acid sequence: CASSFGIGYEQFF. This sequence joins TRBV7-3 and TRBJ2-1; no clear D gene. The CDR3 sequence is 13 residues long. Per germline, CDR1 SGHTA and CDR2 FQGTGA. Deletions cut 3 bases from V and 8 bases from J, with 11 bases between. Full variable domain (outside the CDR3, taken from reference TRBV7-3 and TRBJ2-1): GAGVSQTPSNKVTEKGKYVELRCDPISGHTALYWYRQSLGQGPEFLIYFQGTGAADDSGLPNDRFFAVRPEGSVSTLKIQRTERGDSAVYLCASSFGIGYEQFFGPGTRLTVL.

This chain uses TRBV7-8 with TRBJ2-2; D unresolved. CDR1 SGHVS and CDR2 FQNEAQ come from the germline V gene. The CDR3 consists of 12 residues. The germline V and J ends were trimmed by 1 base and 9 bases, with 6 bases remaining between them. The CDR3 is CASSLEDRELFF. In nucleotides, the CDR3 is TGTGCCAGCAGCTTAGAGGACCGGGAGCTGTTTTTT.

This clone was counted only a few times. The chain recombines TRBV7-3 with TRBJ2-1; either TRBD1 or TRBD2 may supply D (5 bases each). Trimming left V 4 bases short and J 0 bases short, with 13 bases between. CDR1 is SGHTA and CDR2 is FQGTGA in the germline V gene. This CDR3 spans 16 amino acids. The CDR3 nucleotides read TGTGCCAGCAGCTCGATGGCTGGGACCTCCTACAATGAGCAGTTCTTC. It yields the protein CASSSMAGTSYNEQFF.